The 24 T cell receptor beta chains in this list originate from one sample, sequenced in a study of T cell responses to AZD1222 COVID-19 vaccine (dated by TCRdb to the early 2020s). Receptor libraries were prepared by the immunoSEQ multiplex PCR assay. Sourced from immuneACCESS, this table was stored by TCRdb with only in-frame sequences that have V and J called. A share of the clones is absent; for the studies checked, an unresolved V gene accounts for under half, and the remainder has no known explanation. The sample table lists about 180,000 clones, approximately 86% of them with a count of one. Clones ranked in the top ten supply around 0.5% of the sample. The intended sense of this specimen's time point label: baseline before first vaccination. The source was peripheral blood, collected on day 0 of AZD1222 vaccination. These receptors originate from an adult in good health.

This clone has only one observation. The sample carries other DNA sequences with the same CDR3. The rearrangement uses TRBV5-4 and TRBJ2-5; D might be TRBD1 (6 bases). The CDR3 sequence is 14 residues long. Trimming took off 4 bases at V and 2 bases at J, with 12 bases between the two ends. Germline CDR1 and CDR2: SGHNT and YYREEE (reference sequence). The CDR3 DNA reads TGTGCCAGCAGCCAACCGACAGGACAAGAGACCCAGTACTTC. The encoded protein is CASSQPTGQETQYF.

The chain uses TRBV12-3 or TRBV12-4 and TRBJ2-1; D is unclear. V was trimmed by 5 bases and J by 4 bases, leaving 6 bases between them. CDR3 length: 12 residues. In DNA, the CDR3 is TGTGCCAGCAGTATAAGTTACAATGAGCAGTTCTTC. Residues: CASSISYNEQFF.

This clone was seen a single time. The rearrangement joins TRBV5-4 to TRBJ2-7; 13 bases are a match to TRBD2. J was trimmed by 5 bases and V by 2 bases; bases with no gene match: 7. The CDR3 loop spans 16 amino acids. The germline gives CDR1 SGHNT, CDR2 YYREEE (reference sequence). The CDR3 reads CASSFLAGTSGNEQYF. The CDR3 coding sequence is TGTGCCAGCAGCTTCTTGGCAGGGACTAGCGGGAACGAGCAGTACTTC.

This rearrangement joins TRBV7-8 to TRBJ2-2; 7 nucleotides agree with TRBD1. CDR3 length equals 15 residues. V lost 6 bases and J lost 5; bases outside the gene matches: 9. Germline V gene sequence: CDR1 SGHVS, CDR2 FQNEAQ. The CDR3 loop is CASRFTGAGTGELFF. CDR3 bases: TGTGCCAGCAGATTTACAGGGGCGGGTACCGGGGAGCTGTTTTTT.

This CDR3 reads CASSLTGGETYEQYF. The CDR3 nucleotides are TGTGCCAGCAGCCTTACAGGGGGCGAAACCTACGAGCAGTACTTC. The chain couples TRBV7-6 to TRBJ2-7; 9 bases agree with TRBD1. The germline CDR1 and CDR2 sequences are SGHVS and FNYEAQ. There are 15 residues in the CDR3. V trimming: 5 bases; J trimming: 2 bases; junction bases outside the gene matches: 7.

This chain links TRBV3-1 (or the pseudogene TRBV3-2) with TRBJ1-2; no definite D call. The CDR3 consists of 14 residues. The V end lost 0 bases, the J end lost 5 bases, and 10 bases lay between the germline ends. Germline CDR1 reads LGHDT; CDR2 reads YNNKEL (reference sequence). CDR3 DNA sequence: TGTGCCAGCAGCCAAGATCGAACGGTTTATGGCTACACCTTC. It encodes CASSQDRTVYGYTF.

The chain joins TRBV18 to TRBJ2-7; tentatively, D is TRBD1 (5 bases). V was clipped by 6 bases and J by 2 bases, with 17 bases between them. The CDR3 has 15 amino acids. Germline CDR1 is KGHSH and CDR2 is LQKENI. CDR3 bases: TGTGCCAGCTCCCCCCTCGGCAGGGATCCCTACGAGCAGTACTTC. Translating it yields CASSPLGRDPYEQYF.

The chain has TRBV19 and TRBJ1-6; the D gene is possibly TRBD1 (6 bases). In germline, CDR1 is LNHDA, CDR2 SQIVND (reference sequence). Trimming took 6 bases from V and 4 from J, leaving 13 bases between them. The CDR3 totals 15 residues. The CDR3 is CASSGQSAYNSPLHF. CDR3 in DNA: TGTGCCAGTAGCGGACAGAGCGCGTATAATTCACCCCTCCACTTT.

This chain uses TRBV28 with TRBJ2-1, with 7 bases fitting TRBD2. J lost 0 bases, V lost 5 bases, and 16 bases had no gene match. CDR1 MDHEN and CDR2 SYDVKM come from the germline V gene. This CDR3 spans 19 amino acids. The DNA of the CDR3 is TGTGCCAGCAGTCCCCTCGGGGCTAGCGGAGGGAGCTCCTACAATGAGCAGTTCTTC. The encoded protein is CASSPLGASGGSSYNEQFF.

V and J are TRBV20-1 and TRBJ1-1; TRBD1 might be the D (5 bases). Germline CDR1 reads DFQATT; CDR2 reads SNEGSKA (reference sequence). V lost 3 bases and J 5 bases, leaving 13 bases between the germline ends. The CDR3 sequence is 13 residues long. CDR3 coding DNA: TGCAGTGCTAGTAGGCAGGGAAGAACTGAAGCTTTCTTT. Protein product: CSASRQGRTEAFF.

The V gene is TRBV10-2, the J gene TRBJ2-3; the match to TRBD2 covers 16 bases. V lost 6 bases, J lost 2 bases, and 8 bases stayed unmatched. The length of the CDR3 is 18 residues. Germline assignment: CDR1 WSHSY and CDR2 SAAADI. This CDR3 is CASSGGTSGRGTTDTQYF. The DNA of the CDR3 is TGCGCCAGCAGCGGGGGGACTAGCGGGAGGGGAACCACAGATACGCAGTATTTT.

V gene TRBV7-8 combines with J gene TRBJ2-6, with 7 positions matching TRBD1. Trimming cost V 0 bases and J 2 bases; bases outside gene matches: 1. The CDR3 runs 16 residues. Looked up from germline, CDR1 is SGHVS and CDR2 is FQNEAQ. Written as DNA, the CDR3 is TGTGCCAGCAGCTTAGCAGGGGGCACTGGGGCCAACGTCCTGACTTTC. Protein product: CASSLAGGTGANVLTF.

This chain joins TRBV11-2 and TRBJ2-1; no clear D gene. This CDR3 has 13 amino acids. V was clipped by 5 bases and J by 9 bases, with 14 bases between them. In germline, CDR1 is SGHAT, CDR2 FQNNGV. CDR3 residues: CASSRGRAAEQFF. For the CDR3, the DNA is TGTGCCAGCAGCCGAGGAAGGGCGGCTGAGCAGTTCTTC.

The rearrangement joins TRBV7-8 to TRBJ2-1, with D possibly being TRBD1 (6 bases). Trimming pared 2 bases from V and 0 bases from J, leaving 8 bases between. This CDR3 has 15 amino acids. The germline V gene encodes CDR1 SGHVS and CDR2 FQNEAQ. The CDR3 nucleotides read TGTGCCAGCAGCTTAACAGGGAGCTCCTACAATGAGCAGTTCTTC. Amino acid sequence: CASSLTGSSYNEQFF.

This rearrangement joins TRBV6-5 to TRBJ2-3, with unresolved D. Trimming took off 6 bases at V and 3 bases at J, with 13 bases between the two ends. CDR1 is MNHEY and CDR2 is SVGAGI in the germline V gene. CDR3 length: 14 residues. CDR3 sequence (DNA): TGTGCCAGCAGCCGCAGGAGATATACAGATACGCAGTATTTT. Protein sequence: CASSRRRYTDTQYF.

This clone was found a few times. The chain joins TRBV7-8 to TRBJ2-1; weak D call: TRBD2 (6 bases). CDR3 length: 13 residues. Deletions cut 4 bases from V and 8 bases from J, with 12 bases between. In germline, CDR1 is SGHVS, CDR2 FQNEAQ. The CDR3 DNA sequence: TGTGCCAGCAGCTCATTAGCGGATGATGAGCAGTTCTTC. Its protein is CASSSLADDEQFF.

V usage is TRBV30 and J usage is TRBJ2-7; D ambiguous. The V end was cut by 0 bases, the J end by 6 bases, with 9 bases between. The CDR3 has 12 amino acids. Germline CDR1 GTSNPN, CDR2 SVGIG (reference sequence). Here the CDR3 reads CAWSVSRPEQYF. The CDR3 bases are TGTGCCTGGAGTGTTAGCCGACCCGAGCAGTACTTC.

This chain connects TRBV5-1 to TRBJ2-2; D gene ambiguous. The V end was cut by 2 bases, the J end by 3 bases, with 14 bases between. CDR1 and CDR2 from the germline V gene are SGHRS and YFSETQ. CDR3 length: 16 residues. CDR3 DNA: TGCGCCAGCAGCTTAACAGTGACCATAGACACCGGGGAGCTGTTTTTT. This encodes CASSLTVTIDTGELFF.

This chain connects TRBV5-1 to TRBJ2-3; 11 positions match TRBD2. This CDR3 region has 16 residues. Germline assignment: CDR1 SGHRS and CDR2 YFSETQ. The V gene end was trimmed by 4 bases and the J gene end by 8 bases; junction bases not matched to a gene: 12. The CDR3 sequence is CASSLSGGATVGTQYF. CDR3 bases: TGCGCCAGCAGCCTTAGCGGGGGGGCGACCGTCGGTACGCAGTATTTT.

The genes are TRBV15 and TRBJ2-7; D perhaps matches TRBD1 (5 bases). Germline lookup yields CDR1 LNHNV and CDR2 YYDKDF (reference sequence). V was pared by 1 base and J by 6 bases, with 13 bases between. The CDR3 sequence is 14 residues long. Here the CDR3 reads CATSRVTGSGEQYF. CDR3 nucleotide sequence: TGTGCCACCAGCAGAGTAACAGGATCCGGCGAGCAGTACTTC.

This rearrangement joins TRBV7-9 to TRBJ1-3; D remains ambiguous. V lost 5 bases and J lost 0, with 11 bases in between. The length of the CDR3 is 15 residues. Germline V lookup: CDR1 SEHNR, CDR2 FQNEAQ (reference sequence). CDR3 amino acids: CASSRGLSSGNTIYF. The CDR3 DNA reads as TGTGCCAGCAGCCGCGGACTTAGCTCTGGAAACACCATATATTTT.

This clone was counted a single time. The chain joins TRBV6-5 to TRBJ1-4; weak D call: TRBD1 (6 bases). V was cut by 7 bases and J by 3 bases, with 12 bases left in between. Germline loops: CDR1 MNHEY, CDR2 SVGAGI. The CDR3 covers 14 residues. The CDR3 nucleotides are TGTGCCAGCAATTCACAGGGAGCTAATGAAAAACTGTTTTTT. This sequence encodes CASNSQGANEKLFF.

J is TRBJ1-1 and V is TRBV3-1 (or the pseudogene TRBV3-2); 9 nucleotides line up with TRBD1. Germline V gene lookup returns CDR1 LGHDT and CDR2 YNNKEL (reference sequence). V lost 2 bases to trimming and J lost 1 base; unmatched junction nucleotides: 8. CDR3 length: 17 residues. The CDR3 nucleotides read TGTGCCAGCAGCCAAAGCTCTCTGGGACAGGGGAACACTGAAGCTTTCTTT. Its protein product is CASSQSSLGQGNTEAFF.

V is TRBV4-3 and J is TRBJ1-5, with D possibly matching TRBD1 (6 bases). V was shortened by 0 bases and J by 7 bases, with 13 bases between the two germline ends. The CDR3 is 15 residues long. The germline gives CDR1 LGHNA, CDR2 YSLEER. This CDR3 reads CASSQDRGAGQPQHF. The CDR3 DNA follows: TGCGCCAGCAGCCAAGACCGGGGGGCTGGCCAGCCCCAGCATTTT.